This T cell receptor (beta chain) was recovered during a study of T cell repertoires in cytomegalovirus infection. Only a few counts were recorded for this clonotype. Its antigen remains unidentified. TCRdb processed the reads anew with MiXCR; each CDR3 protein has one entry. The sample lists around 740,000 distinct CDR3 sequences; roughly 35% were seen once. This CDR3 comprises 20 residues. V lost 4 bases and J 2 bases, leaving 26 bases between the germline ends. Looked up from germline, CDR1 is MNHNS and CDR2 is SASEGT. Study findings and constraints: The ex vivo response showed dominance by HLA-C-restricted CMV-specific TCR beta clonotypes.

The sample comprised PBMCs. This clonotype was obtained from a human donor in good health (CMV status not recorded). Some clones in this sample may be carry-over from other donors' samples. The chain joins TRBV6-1 to TRBJ1-4, with D perhaps TRBD1 (5 bases). In nucleotides, the CDR3 is TGTGCCAGCAGTGGCCGGGACCACGGCCGCCCAAGTGCTACTAATGAAAAACTGTTTTTT. The encoded protein is CASSGRDHGRPSATNEKLFF.